This section outlines one T cell receptor (beta chain) sequence together with its context. These data originate in a study of T-cell memory formation after mild COVID-19. Trimming removed 6 bases from V and 1 base from J; junction bases left unmatched: 13. From germline, CDR1 is MDHEN and CDR2 SYDVKM. The CDR3 consists of 18 residues. Using its own MiXCR run on the 5' RACE reads, TCRdb lists one record per CDR3 protein. The data show just over 150,000 distinct CDR3 sequences, 31% seen once. Material for sequencing was PBMCs or a T cell subset sorted from them (not recorded which). V usage is TRBV28 and J usage is TRBJ2-7; 12 bases fit TRBD2. The clonotype was recovered from an adult woman who had mild COVID-19 (a few samples of this study predate the infection). Cell type and time point are not known. This CDR3 reads CASSLHRPTSGRSYEQYF. CDR3 sequence (DNA): TGTGCCAGCAGCCTCCACCGGCCCACTAGCGGGAGGTCCTACGAGCAGTACTTC.